The rows below give T cell receptor beta chains drawn from one sample of a study of T-cell memory formation after mild COVID-19. From the 5' RACE reads, TCRdb called clonotypes with MiXCR, one entry per CDR3 protein. Here the sample spans fewer than 350,000 distinct CDR3 sequences, roughly an eighth being singletons. Sequences were obtained from PBMCs or a T cell subset sorted from them (not recorded which). The source is a man younger than 30 who had mild COVID-19 (a few samples of this study predate the infection). Cell type and time point are not known. The CDR3 runs from the conserved cysteine through the conserved F or W. The D gene is left open where the match is weak. Size tells how often a clone was seen (once, few, many) or the class of an expanded clone, and some rows leave it out.

D: NA; J: TRBJ1-5; size: NA; V: TRBV11-2; CDR3: CASSLDGPQHF; DNA: TGTGCCAGCAGCTTAGATGGGCCCCAGCATTTT
D: NA; J: TRBJ2-7; size: few; V: TRBV5-1; CDR3: CASSELQGSSYEQYF; DNA: TGCGCCAGCAGCGAACTCCAGGGAAGCTCCTACGAGCAGTACTTC
D: NA; J: TRBJ1-1; size: NA; V: TRBV4-1; CDR3: CASSLVGRNTEAFF; DNA: TGCGCCAGCAGCCTAGTGGGGCGGAACACTGAAGCTTTCTTT
D: NA; J: TRBJ2-2; size: few; V: TRBV28; CDR3: CASSQGGDRTGELFF; DNA: TGTGCCAGCAGTCAAGGGGGGGACAGAACCGGGGAGCTGTTTTTT
D: TRBD1; J: TRBJ2-2; size: NA; V: TRBV10-3; CDR3: CASLPRDRGQSSNTGELFF; DNA: TGTGCCAGCTTACCTCGGGACAGGGGTCAATCATCTAACACCGGGGAGCTGTTTTTT
D: NA; J: TRBJ1-1; size: few; V: TRBV6-2/TRBV6-3; CDR3: CASSSGLRNTEAFF; DNA: TGTGCCAGCAGTTCTGGACTGAGGAACACTGAAGCTTTCTTT
D: NA; J: TRBJ2-7; size: NA; V: TRBV6-2/TRBV6-3; CDR3: CASSYPLDEQYF; DNA: TGTGCCAGCAGTTACCCCCTGGACGAGCAGTACTTC
D: NA; J: TRBJ2-1; size: NA; V: TRBV7-2; CDR3: CASSLGWGYNEQFF; DNA: TGTGCCAGCAGCTTAGGTTGGGGCTACAATGAGCAGTTCTTC
D: TRBD2; J: TRBJ2-3; size: many; V: TRBV12-3/TRBV12-4; CDR3: CASSPSGAMDTQYF; DNA: TGTGCCAGCAGTCCTAGCGGGGCAATGGATACGCAGTATTTT
D: TRBD2; J: TRBJ2-4; size: few; V: TRBV4-3; CDR3: CASSPFSSGGAPGSQYF; DNA: TGCGCCAGCAGCCCCTTTTCTAGCGGGGGGGCCCCCGGGTCTCAGTACTTC
D: TRBD2; J: TRBJ2-3; size: many; V: TRBV4-2; CDR3: CASSQDQGLGADTQYF; DNA: TGTGCCAGCAGCCAAGATCAGGGACTAGGCGCAGATACGCAGTATTTT
D: TRBD1; J: TRBJ1-4; size: NA; V: TRBV7-6; CDR3: CASSSEDRGREKLFF; DNA: TGTGCCAGCAGCTCCGAGGACAGGGGGAGGGAAAAACTGTTTTTT
D: NA; J: TRBJ2-7; size: NA; V: TRBV11-3; CDR3: CASSLTSSGIEQYF; DNA: TGTGCCAGCAGCTTAACGTCTTCAGGGATCGAGCAGTACTTC
D: NA; J: TRBJ2-3; size: NA; V: TRBV27; CDR3: CASSFTFTDTQYF; DNA: TGTGCCAGCAGTTTCACATTCACAGATACGCAGTATTTT
D: NA; J: TRBJ2-7; size: many; V: TRBV7-8; CDR3: CASSPTGSSYEQYF; DNA: TGTGCCAGCAGCCCAACAGGGAGCTCCTACGAGCAGTACTTC
D: NA; J: TRBJ2-2; size: NA; V: TRBV5-5; CDR3: CASNSTGELFF; DNA: TGTGCCAGCAACTCTACCGGGGAGCTGTTTTTT
D: NA; J: TRBJ1-5; size: few; V: TRBV20-1; CDR3: CSAPADTWGQPQHF; DNA: TGCAGTGCCCCTGCGGACACCTGGGGCCAGCCCCAGCATTTT
D: TRBD1; J: TRBJ1-4; size: NA; V: TRBV4-1; CDR3: CASSGTGYNEKLFF; DNA: TGCGCCAGCAGTGGGACAGGGTATAATGAAAAACTGTTTTTT
D: NA; J: TRBJ2-3; size: few; V: TRBV7-2; CDR3: CASSLDLAGLLTDTQYF; DNA: TGTGCCAGCAGCTTAGACTTGGCGGGACTCCTCACAGATACGCAGTATTTT
D: NA; J: TRBJ2-2; size: NA; V: TRBV4-3; CDR3: CASQPGYLTGELFF; DNA: TGCGCCAGTCAACCAGGGTACCTCACCGGGGAGCTGTTTTTT
D: TRBD2; J: TRBJ2-3; size: many; V: TRBV7-9; CDR3: CASSLTYLAGASTDTQYF; DNA: TGTGCCAGCAGCTTAACCTACCTAGCGGGGGCTTCCACAGATACGCAGTATTTT
D: TRBD1; J: TRBJ2-2; size: NA; V: TRBV10-2; CDR3: CASSDPGQVAGELFF; DNA: TGCGCCAGCAGTGATCCCGGACAGGTGGCCGGGGAGCTGTTTTTT
D: TRBD1; J: TRBJ1-4; size: NA; V: TRBV11-2; CDR3: CASSLDTGAVNEKLFF; DNA: TGTGCCAGCAGCTTAGACACAGGGGCGGTTAATGAAAAACTGTTTTTT
D: TRBD2; J: TRBJ2-3; size: many; V: TRBV9; CDR3: CASSGTSGGMDTQYF; DNA: TGTGCCAGCAGCGGGACTAGCGGGGGGATGGATACGCAGTATTTT
D: NA; J: TRBJ1-1; size: NA; V: TRBV6-1; CDR3: CASSEHARGRGNTEAFF; DNA: TGTGCCAGCAGTGAACACGCGAGGGGTAGGGGAAACACTGAAGCTTTCTTT
D: TRBD2; J: TRBJ2-5; size: few; V: TRBV3-1; CDR3: CASSQGAGGRETQYF; DNA: TGTGCCAGCAGCCAAGGCGCGGGGGGGCGTGAGACCCAGTACTTC
D: NA; J: TRBJ1-5; size: NA; V: TRBV9; CDR3: CASSVGVVRDQPQHF; DNA: TGTGCCAGCAGCGTAGGAGTGGTAAGAGATCAGCCCCAGCATTTT
D: TRBD2; J: TRBJ2-3; size: NA; V: TRBV7-8; CDR3: CASSYKTSGGTDTQYF; DNA: TGTGCCAGCAGCTACAAGACTAGCGGGGGCACAGATACGCAGTATTTT